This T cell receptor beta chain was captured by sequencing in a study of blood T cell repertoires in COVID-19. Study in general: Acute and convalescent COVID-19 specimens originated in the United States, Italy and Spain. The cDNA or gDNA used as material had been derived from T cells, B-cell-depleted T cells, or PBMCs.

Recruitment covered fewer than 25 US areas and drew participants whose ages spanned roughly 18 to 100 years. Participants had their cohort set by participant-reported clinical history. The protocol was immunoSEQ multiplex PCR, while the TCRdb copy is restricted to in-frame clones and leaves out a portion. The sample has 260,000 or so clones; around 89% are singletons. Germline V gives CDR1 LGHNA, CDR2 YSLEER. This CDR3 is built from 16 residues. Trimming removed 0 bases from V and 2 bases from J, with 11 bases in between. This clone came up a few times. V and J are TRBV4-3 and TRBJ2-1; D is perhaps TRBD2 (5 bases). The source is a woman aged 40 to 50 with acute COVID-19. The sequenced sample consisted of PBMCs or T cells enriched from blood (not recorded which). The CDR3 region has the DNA TGCGCCAGCAGCCAAGAAGAGGGAGAGGCCTACAATGAGCAGTTCTTC. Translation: CASSQEEGEAYNEQFF.